This TCR beta chain was identified in a study of shared clonotypes between healthy human individuals. Study results and caveats: Represented diversity (both genetic and exposure-history) was limited by the small number of donors.

Adults of Caucasian background living in Nashville, Tennessee made up all donors. In the case of this clone: Its specificity is unknown.

Original methodology: ImmunoSEQ output lacked quality scores and full-length reads, limiting matched filtering. The assay was immunoSEQ multiplex PCR, and TCRdb's table has in-frame clones only and misses some. The V and J calls and the clone size are those of that table, but D and trimming were determined from the DNA. Among 600,000 to 750,000 clones listed, more than 70% were seen once. Germline CDR1 reads LNHDA; CDR2 reads SQIVND (reference sequence). The CDR3 has 14 residues. Trimming cost V 6 bases and J 2 bases, with 10 bases left between them. The TCR was taken from a woman aged 25 to 39 in good health. Sequencing was carried out using memory CD4+ T cells sorted from blood. Subset of the sample: CD45RA-negative fraction. The chain joins TRBV19 to TRBJ2-2; a weak D match, TRBD2 (5 bases). The CDR3 DNA is TGTGCCAGTAGGGGAGAGTACAACACCGGGGAGCTGTTTTTT. Translation gives CASRGEYNTGELFF.